These T cell receptor beta chains were read from a single sample in a study of T cells in Graves' hyperthyroidism and ophthalmopathy. TCRdb re-derived calls from the multiplex PCR reads in MiXCR, one entry per CDR3 protein. The table records around 700,000 distinct CDR3 sequences, roughly 20% of them present only once. Sequencing used blood. These receptors all come from a woman aged 45 to 65 with Graves' hyperthyroidism that later progressed to Graves' ophthalmopathy. CDR3s include the opening cysteine and the closing phenylalanine or tryptophan. The order of the fields is V gene, D gene, CDR3 protein. The D gene is left open where the match is weak.

v_gene: TRBV12-3/TRBV12-4
d_gene: TRBD2
CDR3aa: CASSPAAGGGTQYF

v_gene: TRBV3-1
d_gene: .
CDR3aa: CASSQDLVDGYTF

v_gene: TRBV9
d_gene: TRBD2
CDR3aa: CASSEGLAGTNQETQYF

v_gene: TRBV29-1
d_gene: TRBD1
CDR3aa: CSVAGQVQETQYF

v_gene: TRBV20-1
d_gene: .
CDR3aa: CSARDYDSLNTEAFF

v_gene: TRBV10-3
d_gene: TRBD2
CDR3aa: CAISEVAGVPYNEQFF

v_gene: TRBV5-1
d_gene: .
CDR3aa: CASSDDRNIQYF

v_gene: TRBV2
d_gene: .
CDR3aa: CASSEVPVPPEAFF

v_gene: TRBV19
d_gene: TRBD1
CDR3aa: CASSPDRGRPDTQYF

v_gene: TRBV12-3/TRBV12-4
d_gene: TRBD2
CDR3aa: CASSLSSGATYEQYF

v_gene: TRBV27
d_gene: .
CDR3aa: CASSPRTDQPQHF

v_gene: TRBV6-1
d_gene: TRBD2
CDR3aa: CASSRGGQHTDTQYF

v_gene: TRBV11-2
d_gene: TRBD1
CDR3aa: CASSLTGGVFGYTEAFF